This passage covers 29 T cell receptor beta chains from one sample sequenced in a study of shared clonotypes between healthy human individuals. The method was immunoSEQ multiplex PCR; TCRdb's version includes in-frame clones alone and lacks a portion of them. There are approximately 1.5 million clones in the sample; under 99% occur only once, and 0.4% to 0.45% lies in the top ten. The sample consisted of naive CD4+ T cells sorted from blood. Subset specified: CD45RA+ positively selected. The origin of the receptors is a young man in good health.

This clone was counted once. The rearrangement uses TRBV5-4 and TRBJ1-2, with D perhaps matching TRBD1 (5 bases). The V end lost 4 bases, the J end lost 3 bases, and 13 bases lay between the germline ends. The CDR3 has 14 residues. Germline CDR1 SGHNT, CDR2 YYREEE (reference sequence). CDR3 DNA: TGTGCCAGCAGCCCGGGACGGTCATACTATGGCTACACCTTC. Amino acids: CASSPGRSYYGYTF.

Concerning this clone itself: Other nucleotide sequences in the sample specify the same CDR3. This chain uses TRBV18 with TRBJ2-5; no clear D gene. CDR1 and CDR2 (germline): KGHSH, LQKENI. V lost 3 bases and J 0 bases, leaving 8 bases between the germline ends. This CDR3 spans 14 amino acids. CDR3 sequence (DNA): TGTGCCAGCTCACCGGTCCCGTACCAAGAGACCCAGTACTTC. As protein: CASSPVPYQETQYF. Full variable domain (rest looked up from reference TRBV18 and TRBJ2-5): NAGVMQNPRHLVRRRGQEARLRCSPMKGHSHVYWYRQLPEEGLKFMVYLQKENIIDESGMPKERFSAEFPKEGPSILRIQQVVRGDSAAYFCASSPVPYQETQYFGPGTRLLVL.

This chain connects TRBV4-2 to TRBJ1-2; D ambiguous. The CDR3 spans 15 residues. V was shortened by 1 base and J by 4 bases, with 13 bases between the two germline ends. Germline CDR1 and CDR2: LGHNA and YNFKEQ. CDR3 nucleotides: TGTGCCAGCAGCCAAGTGGCGATGGGCCTCTATGGCTACACCTTC. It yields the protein CASSQVAMGLYGYTF.

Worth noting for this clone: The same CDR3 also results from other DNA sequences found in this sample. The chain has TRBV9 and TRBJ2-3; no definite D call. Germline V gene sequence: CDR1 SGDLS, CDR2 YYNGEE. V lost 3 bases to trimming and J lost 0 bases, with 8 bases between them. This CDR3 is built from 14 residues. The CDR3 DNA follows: TGTGCCAGCAGCGGCGGAGTAAGCACAGATACGCAGTATTTT. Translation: CASSGGVSTDTQYF. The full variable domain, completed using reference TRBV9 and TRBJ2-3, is DSGVTQTPKHLITATGQRVTLRCSPRSGDLSVYWYQQSLDQGLQFLIQYYNGEERAKGNILERFSAQQFPDLHSELNLSSLELGDSALYFCASSGGVSTDTQYFGPGTRLTVL.

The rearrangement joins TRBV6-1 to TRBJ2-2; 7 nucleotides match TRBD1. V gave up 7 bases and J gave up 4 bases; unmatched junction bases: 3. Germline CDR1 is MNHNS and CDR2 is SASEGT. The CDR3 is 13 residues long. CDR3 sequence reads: CASKTGPTGELFF. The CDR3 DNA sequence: TGTGCCAGCAAGACAGGGCCCACCGGGGAGCTGTTTTTT.

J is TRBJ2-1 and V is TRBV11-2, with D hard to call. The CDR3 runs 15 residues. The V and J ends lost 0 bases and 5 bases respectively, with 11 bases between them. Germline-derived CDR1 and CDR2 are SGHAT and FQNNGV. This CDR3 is CASSLDPHFDNEQFF. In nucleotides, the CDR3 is TGTGCCAGCAGCTTAGATCCCCACTTTGACAATGAGCAGTTCTTC.

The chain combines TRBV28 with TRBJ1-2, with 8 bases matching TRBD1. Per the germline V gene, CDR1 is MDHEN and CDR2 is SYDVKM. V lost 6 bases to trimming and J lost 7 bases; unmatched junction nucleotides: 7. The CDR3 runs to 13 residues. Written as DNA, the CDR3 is TGTGCCAGCAGCCTAGGACAGGGCCGTGGCTACACCTTC. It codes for CASSLGQGRGYTF.

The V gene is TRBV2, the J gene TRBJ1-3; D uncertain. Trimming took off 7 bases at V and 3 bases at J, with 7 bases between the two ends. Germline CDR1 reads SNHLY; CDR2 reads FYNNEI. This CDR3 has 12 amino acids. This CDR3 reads CASIADGNTIYF. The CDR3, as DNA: TGTGCCAGCATAGCGGATGGAAACACCATATATTTT. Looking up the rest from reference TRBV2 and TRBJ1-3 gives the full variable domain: EPEVTQTPSHQVTQMGQEVILRCVPISNHLYFYWYRQILGQKVEFLVSFYNNEISEKSEIFDDQFSVERPDGSNFTLKIRSTKLEDSAMYFCASIADGNTIYFGEGSWLTVV.

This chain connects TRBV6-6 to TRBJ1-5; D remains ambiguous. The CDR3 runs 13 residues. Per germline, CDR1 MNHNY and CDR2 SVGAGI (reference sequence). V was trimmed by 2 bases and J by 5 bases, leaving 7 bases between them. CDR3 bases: TGTGCCAGCAGTTACACGGCCGATCAGCCCCAGCATTTT. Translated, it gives CASSYTADQPQHF.

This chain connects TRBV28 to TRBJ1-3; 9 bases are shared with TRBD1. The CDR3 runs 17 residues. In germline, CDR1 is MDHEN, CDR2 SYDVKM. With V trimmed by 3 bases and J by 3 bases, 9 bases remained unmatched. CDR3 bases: TGTGCCAGCAGTTTGGCCCCACAGGGGGCTTTTGGAAACACCATATATTTT. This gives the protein CASSLAPQGAFGNTIYF.

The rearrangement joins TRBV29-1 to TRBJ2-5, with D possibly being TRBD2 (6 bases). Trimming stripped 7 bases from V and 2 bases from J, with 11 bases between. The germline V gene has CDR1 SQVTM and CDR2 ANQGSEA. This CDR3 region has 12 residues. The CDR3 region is CSGGDGQETQYF. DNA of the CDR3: TGCAGCGGGGGGGACGGACAAGAGACCCAGTACTTC.

CDR3 bases: TGTGCCAGCAGCTTGCCGACAGCAAATAACTATGGCTACACCTTC. Its translation is CASSLPTANNYGYTF. V usage is TRBV7-2 and J usage is TRBJ1-2; possibly TRBD1 for D (5 bases). The CDR3 consists of 15 residues. Germline CDR1 and CDR2: SGHTA and FQGNSA. Trimming shortened V by 3 bases and J by 1 base, and 12 bases separated the two germline ends.

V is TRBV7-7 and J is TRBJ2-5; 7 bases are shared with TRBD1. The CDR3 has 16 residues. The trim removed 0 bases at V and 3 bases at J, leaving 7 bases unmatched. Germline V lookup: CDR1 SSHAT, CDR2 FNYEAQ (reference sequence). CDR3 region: CASSLAGRQGEETQYF. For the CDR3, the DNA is TGTGCCAGCAGCTTAGCGGGGCGACAGGGAGAAGAGACCCAGTACTTC. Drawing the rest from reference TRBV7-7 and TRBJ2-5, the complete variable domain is GAGVSQSPRYKVTKRGQDVTLRCDPISSHATLYWYQQALGQGPEFLTYFNYEAQPDKSGLPSDRFSAERPEGSISTLTIQRTEQRDSAMYRCASSLAGRQGEETQYFGPGTRLLVL.

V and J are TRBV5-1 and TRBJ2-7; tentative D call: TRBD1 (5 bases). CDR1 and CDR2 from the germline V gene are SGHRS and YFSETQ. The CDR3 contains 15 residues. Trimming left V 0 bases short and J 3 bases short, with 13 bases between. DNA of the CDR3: TGCGCCAGCAGCTTGGCCGGTCGACAGAACTACGAGCAGTACTTC. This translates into CASSLAGRQNYEQYF.

CDR3 sequence reads: CASSSIANNEQFF. Written as DNA, the CDR3 is TGCGCCAGCAGCTCGATTGCGAACAATGAGCAGTTCTTC. The chain recombines TRBV5-1 with TRBJ2-1; D remains unclear. The CDR3 runs to 13 residues. The ends were cut back, 3 bases at V and 5 bases at J, with 9 bases in the middle. The V gene's germline CDR1 is SGHRS and CDR2 YFSETQ.

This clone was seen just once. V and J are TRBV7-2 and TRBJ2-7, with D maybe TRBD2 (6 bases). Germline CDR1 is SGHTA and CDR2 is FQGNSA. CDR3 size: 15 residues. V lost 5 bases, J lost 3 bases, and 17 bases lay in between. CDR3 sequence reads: CASSPNREKYYEQYF. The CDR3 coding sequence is TGTGCCAGCAGCCCAAACCGGGAGAAATACTACGAGCAGTACTTC.

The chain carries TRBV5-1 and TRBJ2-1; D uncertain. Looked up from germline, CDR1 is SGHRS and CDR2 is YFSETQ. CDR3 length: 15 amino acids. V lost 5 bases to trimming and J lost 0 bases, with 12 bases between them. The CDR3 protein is CASRPVLSSYNEQFF. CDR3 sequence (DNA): TGCGCCAGCAGACCCGTCTTAAGCTCCTACAATGAGCAGTTCTTC.

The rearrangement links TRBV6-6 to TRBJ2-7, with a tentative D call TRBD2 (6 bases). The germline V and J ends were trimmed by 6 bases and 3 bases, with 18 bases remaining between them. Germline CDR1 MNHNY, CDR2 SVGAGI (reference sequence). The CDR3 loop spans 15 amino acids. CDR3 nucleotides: TGTGCCAGCAGGCCCGAGTTGGGACTCCTCTACGAGCAGTACTTC. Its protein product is CASRPELGLLYEQYF.

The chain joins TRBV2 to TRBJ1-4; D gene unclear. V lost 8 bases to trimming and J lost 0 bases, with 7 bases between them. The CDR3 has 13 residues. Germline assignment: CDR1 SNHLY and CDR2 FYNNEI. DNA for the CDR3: TGTGCCAGCTGCGGAGCAACTAATGAAAAACTGTTTTTT. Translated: CASCGATNEKLFF.

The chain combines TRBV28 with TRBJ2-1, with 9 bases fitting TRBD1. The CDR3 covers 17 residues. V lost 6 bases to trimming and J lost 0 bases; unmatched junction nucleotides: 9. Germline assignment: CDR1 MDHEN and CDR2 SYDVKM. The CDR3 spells CASSLSATGGSYNEQFF. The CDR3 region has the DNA TGTGCCAGCAGCCTATCGGCGACAGGGGGCTCCTACAATGAGCAGTTCTTC.

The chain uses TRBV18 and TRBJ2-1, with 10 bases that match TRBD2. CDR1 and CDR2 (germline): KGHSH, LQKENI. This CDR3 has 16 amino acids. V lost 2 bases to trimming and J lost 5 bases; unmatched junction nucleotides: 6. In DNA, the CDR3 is TGTGCCAGCTCACCAGAGTTACTAGCGGGGCACAATGAGCAGTTCTTC. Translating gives CASSPELLAGHNEQFF.

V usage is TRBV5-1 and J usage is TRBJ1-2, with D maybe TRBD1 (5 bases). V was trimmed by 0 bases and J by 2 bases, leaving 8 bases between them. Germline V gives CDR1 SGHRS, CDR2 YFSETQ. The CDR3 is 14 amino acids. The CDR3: CASSLGRDNYGYTF. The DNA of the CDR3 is TGCGCCAGCAGCTTGGGCCGGGACAACTATGGCTACACCTTC.

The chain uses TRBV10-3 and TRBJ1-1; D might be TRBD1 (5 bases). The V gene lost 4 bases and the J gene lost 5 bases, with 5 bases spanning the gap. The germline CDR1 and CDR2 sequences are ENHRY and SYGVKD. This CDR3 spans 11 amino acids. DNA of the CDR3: TGTGCCATCAGTGGGGGGACTGAAGCTTTCTTT. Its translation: CAISGGTEAFF.

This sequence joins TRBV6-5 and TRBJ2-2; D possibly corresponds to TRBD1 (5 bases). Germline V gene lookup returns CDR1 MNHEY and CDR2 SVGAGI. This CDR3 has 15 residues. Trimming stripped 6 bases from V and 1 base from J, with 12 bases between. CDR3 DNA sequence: TGTGCCAGCAGCCTAAATACAGGGAACACCGGGGAGCTGTTTTTT. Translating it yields CASSLNTGNTGELFF.

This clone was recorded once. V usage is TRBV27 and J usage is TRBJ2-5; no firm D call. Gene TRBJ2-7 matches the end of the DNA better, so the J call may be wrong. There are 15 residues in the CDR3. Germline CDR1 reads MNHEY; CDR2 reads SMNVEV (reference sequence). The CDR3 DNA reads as TGTGCCAGCAGTTTTAGTACCCCGACTGTCTACGAGCAGTACTTC. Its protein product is CASSFSTPTVYEQYF.

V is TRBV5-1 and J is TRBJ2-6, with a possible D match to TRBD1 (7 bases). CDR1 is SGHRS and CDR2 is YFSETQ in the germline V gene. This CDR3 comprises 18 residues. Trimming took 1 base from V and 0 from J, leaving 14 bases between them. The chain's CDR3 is CASSLLGRDSSGANVLTF. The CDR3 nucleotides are TGCGCCAGCAGCTTGTTAGGGCGGGACAGCTCTGGGGCCAACGTCCTGACTTTC.

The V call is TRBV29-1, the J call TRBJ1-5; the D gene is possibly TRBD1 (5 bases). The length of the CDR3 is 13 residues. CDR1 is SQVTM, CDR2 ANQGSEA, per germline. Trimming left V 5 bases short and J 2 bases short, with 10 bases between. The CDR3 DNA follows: TGCAGCGTTCGGGACGGGCGCAATCAGCCCCAGCATTTT. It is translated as CSVRDGRNQPQHF.

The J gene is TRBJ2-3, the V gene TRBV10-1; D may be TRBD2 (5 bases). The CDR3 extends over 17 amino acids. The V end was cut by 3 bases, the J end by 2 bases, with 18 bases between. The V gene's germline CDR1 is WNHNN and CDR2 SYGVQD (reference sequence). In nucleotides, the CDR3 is TGCGCCAGCAGTGATACTAAGGGCGGGCGCATCACAGATACGCAGTATTTT. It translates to CASSDTKGGRITDTQYF.

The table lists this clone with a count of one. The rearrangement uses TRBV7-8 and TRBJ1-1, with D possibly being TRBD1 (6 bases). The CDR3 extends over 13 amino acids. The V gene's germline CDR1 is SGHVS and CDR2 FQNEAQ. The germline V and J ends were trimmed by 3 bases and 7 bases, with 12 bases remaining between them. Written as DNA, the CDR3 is TGTGCCAGCAGCTTCAGGGGTAAACTTGAAGCTTTCTTT. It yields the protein CASSFRGKLEAFF.